A single sample gave rise to the 14 T cell receptor beta chains below, sequenced in a study of siplizumab effects on memory and regulatory T cells. Clones were read by immunoSEQ multiplex PCR, and TCRdb kept only the in-frame ones, dropping some. Of about 87,000 clones in the sample, about 87% are singletons; the top ten hold 15%. The sequencing sample was made of CD4+ T cells sorted from blood. These receptor sequences come from a human donor in good health.

This clone occurred once. This sequence joins TRBV5-4 and TRBJ2-7; TRBD2 might be the D (6 bases). Looked up from germline, CDR1 is SGHNT and CDR2 is YYREEE (reference sequence). This CDR3 has 15 amino acids. V was cut by 4 bases and J by 3 bases, with 17 bases left in between. The CDR3 sequence: CASSIGLLSSYEQYF. In DNA, the CDR3 is TGTGCCAGCAGCATTGGACTACTGAGCAGCTACGAGCAGTACTTC.

The rearrangement joins TRBV6-1 to TRBJ2-7; TRBD1 is a possible D gene (5 bases). The CDR3 totals 15 residues. Trimming removed 7 bases from V and 4 bases from J, with 20 bases in between. Germline-derived CDR1 and CDR2 are MNHNS and SASEGT. CDR3 bases: TGTGCCAGCAAGGGGTTTAGGGAAAAGACGTACGAGCAGTACTTC. It encodes CASKGFREKTYEQYF.

This clone showed up just once. The chain uses TRBV14 and TRBJ1-2; perhaps TRBD1 as D (5 bases). Germline values: CDR1 SGHDN, CDR2 FVKESK. The CDR3 has 14 residues. V lost 2 bases to trimming and J lost 6 bases, with 13 bases between them. CDR3 residues: CASSQFGGSDGYTF. CDR3 coding DNA: TGTGCCAGCAGCCAATTTGGGGGAAGCGATGGCTACACCTTC.

The J gene is TRBJ2-2, the V gene TRBV5-1; TRBD2 might be the D (6 bases). Germline CDR1 SGHRS, CDR2 YFSETQ. Trimming removed 0 bases from V and 4 bases from J, with 10 bases in between. There are 15 residues in the CDR3. The CDR3 protein is CASSLALGGTGELFF. CDR3 nucleotide sequence: TGCGCCAGCAGCTTGGCCCTGGGAGGCACCGGGGAGCTGTTTTTT.

The chain employs TRBV6-1 and TRBJ1-1, with 7 nucleotides matching TRBD1. Per the germline V gene, CDR1 is MNHNS and CDR2 is SASEGT. Germline trimming cut 0 bases from V and 4 bases from J; bases unmatched to any gene: 14. CDR3 length: 18 amino acids. CDR3 region: CASSEAPRGQPWSTEAFF. The CDR3 DNA is TGTGCCAGCAGTGAAGCCCCGAGGGGACAGCCGTGGTCCACTGAAGCTTTCTTT.

The rearrangement links TRBV18 to TRBJ1-5; D is uncertain. The CDR3 runs to 13 residues. V was pared by 5 bases and J by 3 bases, with 8 bases between. Germline-derived CDR1 and CDR2 are KGHSH and LQKENI. CDR3 bases: TGTGCCAGCTCATACCAGGTCAATCAGCCCCAGCATTTT. Its protein product is CASSYQVNQPQHF.

The V and J genes are TRBV2 and TRBJ1-5; D might be TRBD1 (5 bases). This CDR3 spans 13 amino acids. V was clipped by 5 bases and J by 7 bases, with 12 bases between them. Germline assignment: CDR1 SNHLY and CDR2 FYNNEI. The CDR3 loop is CASSSRGGQPQHF. CDR3 DNA: TGTGCCAGCAGTTCAAGGGGTGGGCAGCCCCAGCATTTT.

The gene calls are TRBV30 and TRBJ1-3; D remains ambiguous. CDR1 and CDR2 from the germline V gene are GTSNPN and SVGIG (reference sequence). Trimming left V 1 base short and J 4 bases short, with 11 bases between. This CDR3 has 14 amino acids. In DNA form, the CDR3 reads TGTGCCTGGAGTGAATATAGGGCAGGAAACACCATATATTTT. Amino acid sequence: CAWSEYRAGNTIYF. The entire variable domain, with the rest obtained from reference TRBV30 and TRBJ1-3, is as follows: SQTIHQWPATLVQPVGSPLSLECTVEGTSNPNLYWYRQAAGRGLQLLFYSVGIGQISSEVPQNLSASRPQDRQFILSSKKLLLSDSGFYLCAWSEYRAGNTIYFGEGSWLTVV.

The chain recombines TRBV25-1 with TRBJ2-6; possible D gene TRBD1, 5 bases. The CDR3 is made up of 17 amino acids. Germline CDR1 and CDR2: MGHDK and SYGVNS. V was clipped by 1 base and J by 0 bases, with 10 bases between them. This CDR3 reads CASSESGRYSGANVLTF. The CDR3 region has the DNA TGTGCCAGCAGTGAATCAGGGCGGTACTCTGGGGCCAACGTCCTGACTTTC.

This sequence joins TRBV14 and TRBJ2-4, with D perhaps TRBD1 (5 bases). V was cut by 4 bases and J by 6 bases, with 10 bases left in between. The V gene's germline CDR1 is SGHDN and CDR2 FVKESK. This CDR3 region has 13 residues. CDR3 loop: CASSRSQGNIQYF. DNA of the CDR3: TGTGCCAGCAGCCGTTCCCAGGGAAACATTCAGTACTTC. The full variable domain, its missing parts supplied by reference TRBV14 and TRBJ2-4, is EAGVTQFPSHSVIEKGQTVTLRCDPISGHDNLYWYRRVMGKEIKFLLHFVKESKQDESGMPNNRFLAERTGGTYSTLKVQPAELEDSGVYFCASSRSQGNIQYFGAGTRLSVL.

The J gene is TRBJ2-5, the V gene TRBV12-5, with TRBD1 matching 7 bases. The end of the DNA is better explained by TRBJ2-7, so the J call may be wrong. This CDR3 contains 14 residues. Per the germline V gene, CDR1 is LGHNT and CDR2 is FRNRAP. This CDR3 reads CASGFGTARYEQYF. The CDR3 nucleotides are TGTGCTAGTGGTTTTGGGACAGCCCGGTACGAGCAGTACTTC.

In this sample, this clone is medium-sized. V gene TRBV11-1 combines with J gene TRBJ1-2; D unresolved. Trimming shortened V by 4 bases and J by 0 bases, and 9 bases separated the two germline ends. This CDR3 has 14 residues. Per the germline V gene, CDR1 is SGHAT and CDR2 is FQDESV (reference sequence). The CDR3 sequence: CASSSAGANYGYTF. CDR3 nucleotide sequence: TGTGCCAGCAGCTCCGCGGGAGCTAACTATGGCTACACCTTC.

This chain joins TRBV5-1 and TRBJ1-1; no definite D call. Deletions cut 5 bases from V and 1 base from J, with 9 bases between. CDR1 is SGHRS and CDR2 is YFSETQ in the germline V gene. The CDR3 runs to 13 residues. The CDR3 loop reads CASSVAGNTEAFF. Written as DNA, the CDR3 is TGCGCCAGCAGTGTGGCCGGGAACACTGAAGCTTTCTTT.

J is TRBJ2-3 and V is TRBV6-1, with D tentatively TRBD2 (5 bases). Germline lookup yields CDR1 MNHNS and CDR2 SASEGT. The CDR3 is 12 residues long. The V and J ends lost 5 bases and 5 bases respectively, with 8 bases between them. The DNA for the CDR3 is TGTGCCAGCAGTTCCCGGGGAGATACGCAGTATTTT. Amino acid sequence: CASSSRGDTQYF.